This TCR beta chain was recovered during a study of blood T cell repertoires in COVID-19. Background on the study: Whether acute or convalescent, the COVID-19 samples came from the United States, Italy and Spain.

Libraries were prepared by immunoSEQ multiplex PCR; TCRdb keeps only in-frame clonotypes and omits some of them. The sample lists roughly 210,000 clones; about 88% were seen once. Germline V lookup: CDR1 MDHEN, CDR2 SYDVKM. Trimming took 2 bases from V and 14 from J, leaving 10 bases between them. The CDR3 is made up of 12 amino acids. V gene TRBV28 combines with J gene TRBJ1-6; D call uncertain. The source of this sequence is a man between 65 and 85 years old with acute or convalescent COVID-19. The specimen was peripheral blood. Written as DNA, the CDR3 is TGTGCCAGCAGTTTAAGACGGAGGGCCCTCCACTTT. This encodes CASSLRRRALHF.